The next 6 T cell receptor beta chains were all read from a single sample in a study of glioma-infiltrating T cells after dendritic cell vaccination. Repertoires were generated with immunoSEQ multiplex PCR, while TCRdb's copy carries only in-frame clones and drops some. The sample has tens of thousands of clones; over 75% are singletons. Time point noted: after dendritic cell vaccination, including at tumor progression/relapse. Sample: blood, taken after dendritic cell vaccination. The source of these receptors is a human donor with glioblastoma.

The sample holds a few counts of this clone. J is TRBJ2-7 and V is TRBV7-2; 7 positions match TRBD1. Germline CDR1 SGHTA, CDR2 FQGNSA. V dropped 3 bases and J dropped 10; count of bases not matched to a gene: 6. The CDR3 spans 12 residues. The CDR3 loop is CASSLDRTLQYF. DNA of the CDR3: TGTGCCAGCAGCTTGGACAGGACCTTACAGTACTTC. The complete variable domain, with remaining parts taken from reference TRBV7-2 and TRBJ2-7, reads GAGVSQSPSNKVTEKGKDVELRCDPISGHTALYWYRQSLGQGLEFLIYFQGNSAPDKSGLPSDRFSAERTGGSVSTLTIQRTQQEDSAVYLCASSLDRTLQYFGPGTRLTVT.

V and J are TRBV11-3 and TRBJ2-7, with 8 nucleotides matching TRBD2. The CDR3 consists of 15 residues. V was pared by 6 bases and J by 6 bases, with 13 bases of the junction left unmatched. Germline V lookup: CDR1 SGHNT, CDR2 YENEEA. The CDR3 DNA sequence: TGTGCCAGCAGTTTTCGTAGCGGGATTCCCCTCGAGCAGTACTTC. As protein: CASSFRSGIPLEQYF.

This clone occurred once. The rearrangement uses TRBV7-9 and TRBJ2-5; 11 positions match TRBD2. CDR1 and CDR2 from the germline V gene are SEHNR and FQNEAQ (reference sequence). Trimming took 1 base from V and 2 from J; bases not matched to a gene: 3. The CDR3 is made up of 16 amino acids. CDR3 sequence reads: CASSLGLAGGQETQYF. The DNA of the CDR3 is TGTGCCAGCAGCTTAGGGCTAGCGGGGGGTCAAGAGACCCAGTACTTC.

CDR3 nucleotide sequence: TGTGCCAGCAGTTCGGACCAGGGAAACTACGAGCAGTACTTC. Encoded protein: CASSSDQGNYEQYF. The chain uses TRBV27 and TRBJ2-7; tentative D call: TRBD1 (5 bases). The CDR3 runs 14 residues. Germline values: CDR1 MNHEY, CDR2 SMNVEV (reference sequence). Trimming took 4 bases from V and 3 from J, leaving 13 bases between them.

The chain combines TRBV11-2 with TRBJ2-7, with a tentative D call TRBD1 (5 bases). The V gene lost 0 bases and the J gene lost 2 bases, with 8 bases spanning the gap. Germline CDR1 and CDR2: SGHAT and FQNNGV. This CDR3 contains 14 residues. The CDR3 protein is CASSLEGPAYEQYF. In nucleotides, the CDR3 is TGTGCCAGCAGCTTAGAGGGGCCGGCCTACGAGCAGTACTTC.

The V call is TRBV11-3, the J call TRBJ2-5; no firm D call. The J call may not be correct, given that the DNA end is closer to TRBJ2-7. The CDR3 covers 15 residues. Germline-derived CDR1 and CDR2 are SGHNT and YENEEA. CDR3 sequence (DNA): TGTGCCAGCAGCCCAGCCTCGGATCCACGCGGCGAGCAGTACTTC. It specifies CASSPASDPRGEQYF.